Here is one T cell receptor (beta chain) with its context. The data were taken from a study of blood T cell repertoires in COVID-19. Sequencing used immunoSEQ multiplex PCR; TCRdb keeps in-frame clones, though not all of them. This sample yields 500,000 to 600,000 clones, of which roughly nine tenths are seen a single time; about 8.2% belongs to the top ten. The CDR3 extends over 14 amino acids. V gave up 5 bases and J gave up 6 bases, with 13 bases separating them. Germline V gives CDR1 MDHEN, CDR2 SYDVKM. The TCR originated in a woman in her fifties or sixties with COVID-19, enrolled during active disease. This chain joins TRBV28 and TRBJ2-2; possible D gene TRBD1, 6 bases. The sample was peripheral blood. CDR3 bases: TGTGCCAGCAGTCAACCGGCAGGGGCCGGGGAGCTGTTTTTT. Its protein is CASSQPAGAGELFF. Full variable domain (rest looked up from reference TRBV28 and TRBJ2-2): DVKVTQSSRYLVKRTGEKVFLECVQDMDHENMFWYRQDPGLGLRLIYFSYDVKMKEKGDIPEGYSVSREKKERFSLILESASTNQTSMYLCASSQPAGAGELFFGEGSRLTVL.